Listed here are 14 T cell receptor beta chains from one sample, sequenced in a study of blood T cell repertoires in COVID-19. Clones were sequenced by immunoSEQ multiplex PCR, and TCRdb holds only the in-frame ones, with some missing. The sample has 120,000 or so clones, around 86% seen once. Sequenced input: peripheral blood. These receptors came from a man aged 55 to 70 with acute or convalescent COVID-19.

The chain carries TRBV3-1 (or the pseudogene TRBV3-2) and TRBJ2-3; 8 bases fit TRBD2. Germline V gene data show CDR1 as LGHDT and CDR2 as YNNKEL (reference sequence). V shed 2 bases, J shed 5 bases, and the junction held 6 bases outside the gene matches. The CDR3 consists of 15 residues. The CDR3 loop is CASSQSGGPIDTQYF. DNA for the CDR3: TGTGCCAGCAGCCAATCGGGAGGGCCGATAGATACGCAGTATTTT.

The J gene is TRBJ2-5, the V gene TRBV3-1 (or the pseudogene TRBV3-2), with TRBD2 as a possible D gene (6 bases). The ends were cut back, 2 bases at V and 1 base at J, with 14 bases in the middle. This CDR3 has 16 amino acids. Germline lookup yields CDR1 LGHDT and CDR2 YNNKEL (reference sequence). Here the CDR3 reads CASSQIGSGVQETQYF. CDR3 DNA sequence: TGTGCCAGCAGCCAAATCGGTTCGGGGGTCCAAGAGACCCAGTACTTC.

The rearrangement links TRBV5-1 to TRBJ1-1; 7 bases align to TRBD1. Looked up from germline, CDR1 is SGHRS and CDR2 is YFSETQ. This CDR3 spans 14 amino acids. The junction had 2 bases not matched to a gene; V was cut back by 2 bases and J by 1 base. The CDR3 sequence is CASSLDRANTEAFF. CDR3 DNA sequence: TGCGCCAGCAGCTTAGACAGGGCGAACACTGAAGCTTTCTTT.

This chain connects TRBV10-3 to TRBJ1-2; tentative D call: TRBD1 (6 bases). Trimming stripped 2 bases from V and 2 bases from J, with 21 bases between. Per the germline V gene, CDR1 is ENHRY and CDR2 is SYGVKD. CDR3 size: 18 residues. The CDR3 here is CAISERGGSLSLNYGYTF. The CDR3 nucleotides read TGTGCCATCAGTGAGAGGGGGGGATCCCTCTCTTTAAACTATGGCTACACCTTC.

The genes are TRBV5-8 and TRBJ2-6; D is ambiguous. Trimming took off 1 base at V and 0 bases at J, with 5 bases between the two ends. This CDR3 has 15 amino acids. Germline V CDR1 and CDR2: SGHTS, YDEGEE. The CDR3 bases are TGTGCCAGCAGCTTGTACATCTCTGGGGCCAACGTCCTGACTTTC. Translation: CASSLYISGANVLTF.

This chain's CDR3 is CASSPGLAGSKNIQYF. CDR3 bases: TGTGCCAGCAGCCCGGGACTAGCGGGATCCAAAAACATTCAGTACTTC. The J gene is TRBJ2-4, the V gene TRBV3-1 (or the pseudogene TRBV3-2), with 13 bases fitting TRBD2. CDR1 and CDR2 from the germline V gene are LGHDT and YNNKEL (reference sequence). There are 16 residues in the CDR3. V shed 4 bases and J 2 bases; nucleotides not matched to a gene: 2.

The chain links TRBV15 to TRBJ1-1; D call uncertain. Germline V gives CDR1 LNHNV, CDR2 YYDKDF (reference sequence). The CDR3 runs 13 residues. V was pared by 3 bases and J by 1 base, with 6 bases between. This CDR3 reads CATSSEANTEAFF. CDR3 DNA sequence: TGTGCCACCAGCAGCGAAGCGAACACTGAAGCTTTCTTT.

The chain couples TRBV3-1 (or the pseudogene TRBV3-2) to TRBJ2-7, with 7 positions matching TRBD2. The CDR3 consists of 14 residues. After removal of 1 base from V and 6 bases from J, the junction contained 6 bases not matched to a gene. CDR1 and CDR2 from the germline V gene are LGHDT and YNNKEL (reference sequence). The CDR3 region is CASSQVAGVSEQYF. The CDR3 DNA is TGTGCCAGCAGCCAAGTGGCGGGAGTAAGCGAGCAGTACTTC.

The V and J genes are TRBV2 and TRBJ1-6; 9 bases line up with TRBD1. The CDR3 spans 15 residues. Germline CDR1 and CDR2: SNHLY and FYNNEI. V shed 7 bases, J shed 6 bases, and the junction held 7 bases outside the gene matches. The CDR3 nucleotides read TGTGCCAGCAATCACAGGGGGCTGCCTAATTCACCCCTCCACTTT. Translated: CASNHRGLPNSPLHF.

The rearrangement links TRBV24-1 to TRBJ1-5; TRBD1 matches 7 bases. The length of the CDR3 is 15 residues. The germline V gene has CDR1 KGHDR and CDR2 SFDVKD. With V trimmed by 3 bases and J by 4 bases, 5 bases remained unmatched. The CDR3 sequence: CATSDPRQGNQPQHF. The DNA for the CDR3 is TGTGCCACCAGTGATCCCCGACAGGGAAATCAGCCCCAGCATTTT.

This clone counts as medium-sized. The DNA of the CDR3 is TGTGCCAGCAGCCCCTCGGACAGTTTACAGCCCCAGCATTTT. It is translated as CASSPSDSLQPQHF. The V gene is TRBV27, the J gene TRBJ1-5; D is perhaps TRBD1 (6 bases). The CDR3 runs 14 residues. The V end was cut by 6 bases, the J end by 7 bases, with 16 bases between. Germline CDR1 reads MNHEY; CDR2 reads SMNVEV (reference sequence).

This clone was found a few times. The J gene is TRBJ1-3, the V gene TRBV5-3; no definite D call. Being an ORF, TRBV5-3 has a function that is uncertain. V lost 4 bases to trimming and J lost 9 bases, with 14 bases between them. The CDR3 sequence is 13 residues long. CDR3 nucleotide sequence: TGTGCCAGAAGCCTATACAGCCTCCCCACCATATATTTT. The encoded protein is CARSLYSLPTIYF.

V and J are TRBV10-1 and TRBJ2-1; D gene ambiguous. V was cut by 3 bases and J by 8 bases, with 14 bases left in between. The CDR3 sequence is 14 residues long. Germline V gene data show CDR1 as WNHNN and CDR2 as SYGVQD (reference sequence). The CDR3, as DNA: TGCGCCAGCAGTGAAACAGCTGCGTTGGATGAGCAGTTCTTC. This gives the protein CASSETAALDEQFF.

The rearrangement links TRBV27 to TRBJ1-1, with D perhaps TRBD1 (5 bases). This CDR3 region has 15 residues. Deletions cut 0 bases from V and 6 bases from J, with 14 bases between. The germline V gene has CDR1 MNHEY and CDR2 SMNVEV (reference sequence). CDR3 in amino acids: CASSLSGGVEAEAFF. The CDR3 DNA is TGTGCCAGCAGTTTATCGGGGGGGGTCGAGGCTGAAGCTTTCTTT.